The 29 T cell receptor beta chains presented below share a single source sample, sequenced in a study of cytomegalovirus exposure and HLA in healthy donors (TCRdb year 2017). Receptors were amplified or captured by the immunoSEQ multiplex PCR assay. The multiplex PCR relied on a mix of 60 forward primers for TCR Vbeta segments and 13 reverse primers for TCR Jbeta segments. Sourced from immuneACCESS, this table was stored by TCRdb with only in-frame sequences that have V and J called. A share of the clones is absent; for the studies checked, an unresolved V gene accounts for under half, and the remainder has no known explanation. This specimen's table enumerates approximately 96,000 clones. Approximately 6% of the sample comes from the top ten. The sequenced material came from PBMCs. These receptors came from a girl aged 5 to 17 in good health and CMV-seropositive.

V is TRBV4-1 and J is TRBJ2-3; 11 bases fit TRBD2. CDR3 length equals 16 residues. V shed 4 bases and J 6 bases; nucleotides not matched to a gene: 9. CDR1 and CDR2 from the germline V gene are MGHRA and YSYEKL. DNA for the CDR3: TGCGCCAGCAGCCGAGTCATAGCGGGGGGGCGTGATACGCAGTATTTT. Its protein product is CASSRVIAGGRDTQYF.

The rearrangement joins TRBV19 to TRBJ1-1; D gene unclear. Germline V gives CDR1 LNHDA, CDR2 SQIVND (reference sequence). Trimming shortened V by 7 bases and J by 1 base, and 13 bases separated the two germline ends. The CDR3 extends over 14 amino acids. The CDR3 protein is CASKLADSNTEAFF. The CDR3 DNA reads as TGTGCCAGTAAGCTCGCAGACTCGAACACTGAAGCTTTCTTT. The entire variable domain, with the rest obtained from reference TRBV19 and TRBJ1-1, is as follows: DGGITQSPKYLFRKEGQNVTLSCEQNLNHDAMYWYRQDPGQGLRLIYYSQIVNDFQKGDIAEGYSVSREKKESFPLTVTSAQKNPTAFYLCASKLADSNTEAFFGQGTRLTVV.

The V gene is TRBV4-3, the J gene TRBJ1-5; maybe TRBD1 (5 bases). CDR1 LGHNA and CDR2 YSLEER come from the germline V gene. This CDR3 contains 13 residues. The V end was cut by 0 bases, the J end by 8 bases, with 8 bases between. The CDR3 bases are TGCGCCAGCAGCCAAGATAAGGGGAAGCCCCAGCATTTT. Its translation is CASSQDKGKPQHF.

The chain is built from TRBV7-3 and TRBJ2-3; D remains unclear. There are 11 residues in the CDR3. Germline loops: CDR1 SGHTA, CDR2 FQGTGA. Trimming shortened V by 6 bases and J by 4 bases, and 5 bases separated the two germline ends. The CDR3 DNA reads TGTGCCAGCAGGTTCGCAGATACGCAGTATTTT. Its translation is CASRFADTQYF.

The CDR3 DNA follows: TGTGCCAGCAGCTATCGCCCACGGGACCAAGAGACCCAGTACTTC. Translating gives CASSYRPRDQETQYF. The chain combines TRBV7-8 with TRBJ2-5; the D is unclear. The CDR3 covers 15 residues. From germline, CDR1 is SGHVS and CDR2 FQNEAQ. Trimming left V 4 bases short and J 0 bases short, with 12 bases between. The entire variable domain, with the rest obtained from reference TRBV7-8 and TRBJ2-5, is as follows: GAGVSQSPRYKVAKRGQDVALRCDPISGHVSLFWYQQALGQGPEFLTYFQNEAQLDKSGLPSDRFFAERPEGSVSTLKIQRTQQEDSAVYLCASSYRPRDQETQYFGPGTRLLVL.

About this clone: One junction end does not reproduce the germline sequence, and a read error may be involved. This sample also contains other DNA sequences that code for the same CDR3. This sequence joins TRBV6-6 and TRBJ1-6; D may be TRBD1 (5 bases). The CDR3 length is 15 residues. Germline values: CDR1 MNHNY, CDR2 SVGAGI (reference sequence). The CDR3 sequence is CASSYSGDLNSPLHF. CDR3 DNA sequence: TGTGCCAGCAGTTACTCAGGGGATTTGAATTCACCCCTACACTTT.

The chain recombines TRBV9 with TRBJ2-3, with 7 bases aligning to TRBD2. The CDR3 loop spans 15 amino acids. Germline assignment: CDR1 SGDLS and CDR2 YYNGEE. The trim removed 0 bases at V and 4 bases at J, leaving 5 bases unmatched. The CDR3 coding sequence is TGTGCCAGCAGCGTAGATGGGGGGAGGGCAGATACGCAGTATTTT. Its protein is CASSVDGGRADTQYF.

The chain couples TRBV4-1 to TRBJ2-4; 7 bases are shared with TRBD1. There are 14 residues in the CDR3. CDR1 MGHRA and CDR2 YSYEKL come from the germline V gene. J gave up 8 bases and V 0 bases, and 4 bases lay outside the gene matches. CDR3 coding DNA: TGCGCCAGCAGCCAAGAAGGGGGCAGGGACATTCAGTACTTC. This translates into CASSQEGGRDIQYF.

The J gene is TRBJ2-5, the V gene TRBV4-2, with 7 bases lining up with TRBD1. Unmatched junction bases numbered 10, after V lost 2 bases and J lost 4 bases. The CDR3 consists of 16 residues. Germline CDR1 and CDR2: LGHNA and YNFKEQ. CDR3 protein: CASSQTRTGRGETQYF. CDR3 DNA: TGTGCCAGCAGCCAAACCAGGACAGGCCGGGGAGAGACCCAGTACTTC.

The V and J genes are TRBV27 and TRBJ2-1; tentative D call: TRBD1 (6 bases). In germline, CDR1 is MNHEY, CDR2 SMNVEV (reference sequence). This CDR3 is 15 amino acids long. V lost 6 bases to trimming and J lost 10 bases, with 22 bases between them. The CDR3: CASRLLGADLNEQFF. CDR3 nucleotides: TGTGCCAGCAGACTCCTGGGGGCGGACCTCAACGAGCAGTTCTTC.

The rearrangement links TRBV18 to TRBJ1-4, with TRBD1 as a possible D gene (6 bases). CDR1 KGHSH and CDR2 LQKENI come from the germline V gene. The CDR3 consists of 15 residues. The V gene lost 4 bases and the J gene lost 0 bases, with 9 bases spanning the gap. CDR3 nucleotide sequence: TGTGCCAGCTCACTCCGGACAGCAACTAATGAAAAACTGTTTTTT. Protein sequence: CASSLRTATNEKLFF.

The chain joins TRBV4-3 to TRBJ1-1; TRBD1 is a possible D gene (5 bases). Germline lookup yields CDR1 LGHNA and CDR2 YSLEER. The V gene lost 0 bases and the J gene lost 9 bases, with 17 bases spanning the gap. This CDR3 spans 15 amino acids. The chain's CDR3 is CASSQDRGGGWQAFF. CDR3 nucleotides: TGCGCCAGCAGCCAAGATAGGGGAGGTGGTTGGCAAGCTTTCTTT.

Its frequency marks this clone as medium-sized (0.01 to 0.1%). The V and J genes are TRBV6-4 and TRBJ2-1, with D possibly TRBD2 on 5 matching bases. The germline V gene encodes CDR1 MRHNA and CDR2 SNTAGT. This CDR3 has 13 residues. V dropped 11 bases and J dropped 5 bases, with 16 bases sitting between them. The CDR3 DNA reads TGTGCCCGTCGCGATAGCGTCCACAATGAGCAGTTCTTC. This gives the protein CARRDSVHNEQFF.

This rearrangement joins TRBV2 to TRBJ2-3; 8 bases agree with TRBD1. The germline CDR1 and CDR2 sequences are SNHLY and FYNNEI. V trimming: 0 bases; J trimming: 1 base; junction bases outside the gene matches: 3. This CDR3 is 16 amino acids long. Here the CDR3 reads CASSEAVTGGTDTQYF. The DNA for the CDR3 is TGTGCCAGCAGTGAAGCGGTGACAGGGGGCACAGATACGCAGTATTTT.

The CDR3 region is CASSLSRRGDAYEQYF. The DNA for the CDR3 is TGTGCCAGCAGCTTATCCCGGCGGGGTGACGCCTACGAGCAGTACTTC. The rearrangement joins TRBV7-9 to TRBJ2-7; possibly TRBD2 for D (6 bases). Germline V CDR1 and CDR2: SEHNR, FQNEAQ (reference sequence). V was cut by 2 bases and J by 2 bases, with 16 bases left in between. The CDR3 totals 16 residues.

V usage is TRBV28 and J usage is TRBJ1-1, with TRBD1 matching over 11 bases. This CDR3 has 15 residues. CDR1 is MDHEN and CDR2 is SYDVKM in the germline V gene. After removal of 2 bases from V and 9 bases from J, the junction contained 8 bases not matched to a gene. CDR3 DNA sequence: TGTGCCAGCAGTTTACCCGGGACAGGGGGAGACAAAGCTTTCTTT. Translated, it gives CASSLPGTGGDKAFF.

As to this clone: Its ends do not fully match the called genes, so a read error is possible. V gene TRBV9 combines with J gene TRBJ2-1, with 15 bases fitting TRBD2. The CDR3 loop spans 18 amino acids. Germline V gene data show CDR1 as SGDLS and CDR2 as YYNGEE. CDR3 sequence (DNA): TGTGCCAGCAGCGAAGGGACTAGCGGGGGGCTCTCCCACAATGAGCAGTTCTTC. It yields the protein CASSEGTSGGLSHNEQFF.

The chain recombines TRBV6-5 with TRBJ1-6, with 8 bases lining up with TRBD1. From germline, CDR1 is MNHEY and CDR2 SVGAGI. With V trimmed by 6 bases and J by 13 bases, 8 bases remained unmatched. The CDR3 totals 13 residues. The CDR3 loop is CASSQAQGAPLHF. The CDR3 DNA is TGTGCCAGCAGCCAAGCCCAGGGGGCGCCCCTCCACTTT.

The CDR3 DNA is TGTGCCAGTATCCCGACGCGGGGCAGCTCCTACAATGAGCAGTTCTTC. Amino acid sequence: CASIPTRGSSYNEQFF. The chain combines TRBV19 with TRBJ2-1; D is possibly TRBD2 (6 bases). V was cut by 7 bases and J by 0 bases, with 16 bases left in between. Germline CDR1 LNHDA, CDR2 SQIVND (reference sequence). There are 16 residues in the CDR3.

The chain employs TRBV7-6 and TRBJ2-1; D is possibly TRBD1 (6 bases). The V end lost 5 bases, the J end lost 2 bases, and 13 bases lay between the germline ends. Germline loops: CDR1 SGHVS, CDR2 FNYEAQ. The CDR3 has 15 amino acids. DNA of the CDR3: TGTGCCAGCAGCGCACAGGGTGACCCCTACAATGAGCAGTTCTTC. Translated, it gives CASSAQGDPYNEQFF.

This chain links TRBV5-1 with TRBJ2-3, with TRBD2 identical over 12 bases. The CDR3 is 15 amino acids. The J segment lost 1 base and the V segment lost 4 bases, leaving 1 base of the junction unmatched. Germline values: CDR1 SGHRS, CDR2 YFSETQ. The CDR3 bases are TGCGCCAGCAGCCGGACTAGCGGGGGCACAGATACGCAGTATTTT. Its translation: CASSRTSGGTDTQYF.

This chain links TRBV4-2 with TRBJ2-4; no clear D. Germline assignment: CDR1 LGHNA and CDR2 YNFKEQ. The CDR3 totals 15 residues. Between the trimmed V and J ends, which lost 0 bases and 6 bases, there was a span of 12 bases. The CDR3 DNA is TGTGCCAGCAGCCAAGATTGGGCAGTGGGAAACATTCAGTACTTC. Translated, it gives CASSQDWAVGNIQYF.

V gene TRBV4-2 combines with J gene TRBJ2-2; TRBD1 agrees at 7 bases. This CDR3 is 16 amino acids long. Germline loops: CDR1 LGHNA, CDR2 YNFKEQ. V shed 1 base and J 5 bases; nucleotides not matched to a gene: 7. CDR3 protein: CASSQAYRGKTGELFF. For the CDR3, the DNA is TGTGCCAGCAGCCAAGCCTACAGGGGTAAGACCGGGGAGCTGTTTTTT.

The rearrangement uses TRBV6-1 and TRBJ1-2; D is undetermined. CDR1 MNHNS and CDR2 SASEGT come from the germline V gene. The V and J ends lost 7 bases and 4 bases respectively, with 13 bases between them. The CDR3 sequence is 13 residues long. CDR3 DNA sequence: TGTGCCAGCACTCTTAGAGAGATCTATGGCTACACCTTC. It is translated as CASTLREIYGYTF.

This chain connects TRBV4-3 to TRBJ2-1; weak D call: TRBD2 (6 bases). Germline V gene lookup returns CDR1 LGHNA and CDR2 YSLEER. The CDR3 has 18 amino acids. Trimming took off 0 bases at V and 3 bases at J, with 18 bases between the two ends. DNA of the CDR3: TGCGCCAGCAGCCAAGACTATCCCGCACTAGCTCACTACAATGAGCAGTTCTTC. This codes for CASSQDYPALAHYNEQFF.

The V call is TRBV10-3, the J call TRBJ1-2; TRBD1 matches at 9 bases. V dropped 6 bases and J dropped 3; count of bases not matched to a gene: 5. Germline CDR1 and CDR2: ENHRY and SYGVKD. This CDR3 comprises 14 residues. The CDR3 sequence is CAIRSTGGDYGYTF. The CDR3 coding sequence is TGTGCCATCAGATCGACAGGGGGAGACTATGGCTACACCTTC.

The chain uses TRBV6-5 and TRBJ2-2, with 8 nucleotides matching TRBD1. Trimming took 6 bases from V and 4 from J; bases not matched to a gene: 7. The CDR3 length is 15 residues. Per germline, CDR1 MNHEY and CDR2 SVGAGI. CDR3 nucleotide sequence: TGTGCCAGCAGGCCCACAGGGGGAGGCACCGGGGAGCTGTTTTTT. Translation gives CASRPTGGGTGELFF.

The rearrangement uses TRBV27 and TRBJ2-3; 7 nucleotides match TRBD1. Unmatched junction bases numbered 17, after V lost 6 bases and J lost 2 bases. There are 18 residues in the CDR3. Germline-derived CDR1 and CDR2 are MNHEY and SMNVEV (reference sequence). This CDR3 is CASSGLPTRTGFTDTQYF. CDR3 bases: TGTGCCAGCAGCGGATTACCGACTCGGACAGGTTTCACAGATACGCAGTATTTT.

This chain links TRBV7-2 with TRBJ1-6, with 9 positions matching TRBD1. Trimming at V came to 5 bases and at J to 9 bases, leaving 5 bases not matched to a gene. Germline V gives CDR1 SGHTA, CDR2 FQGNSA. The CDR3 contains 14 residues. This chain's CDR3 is CASSPTGGPSPLHF. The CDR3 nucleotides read TGTGCCAGCAGCCCTACAGGGGGCCCTTCACCCCTCCACTTT.